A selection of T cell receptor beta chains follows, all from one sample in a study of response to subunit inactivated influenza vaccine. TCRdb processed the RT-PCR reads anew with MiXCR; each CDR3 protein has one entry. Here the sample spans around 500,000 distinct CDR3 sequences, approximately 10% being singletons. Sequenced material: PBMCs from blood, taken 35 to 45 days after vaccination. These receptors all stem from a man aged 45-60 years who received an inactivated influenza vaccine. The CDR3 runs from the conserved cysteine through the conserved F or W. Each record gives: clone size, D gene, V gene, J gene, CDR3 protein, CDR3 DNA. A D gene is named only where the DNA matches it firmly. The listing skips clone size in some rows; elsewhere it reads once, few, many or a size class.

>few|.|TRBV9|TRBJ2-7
CASSVAPSYEQYF
TGTGCCAGCAGCGTAGCTCCTTCCTACGAGCAGTACTTC
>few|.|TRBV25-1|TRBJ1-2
CASSESGQSYGYTF
TGTGCCAGCAGTGAATCTGGACAGAGCTATGGCTACACCTTC
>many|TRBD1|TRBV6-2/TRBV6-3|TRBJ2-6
CASSYSSTGFGANVLTF
TGTGCCAGCAGTTACTCCTCGACAGGGTTCGGGGCCAACGTCCTGACTTTC
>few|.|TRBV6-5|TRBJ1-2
CASSYGLGRALGNYGYTF
TGTGCCAGCAGTTACGGCTTGGGCCGGGCGCTTGGGAACTATGGCTACACCTTC
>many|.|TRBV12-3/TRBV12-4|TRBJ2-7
CASSYRDSYEQYF
TGTGCCAGCAGTTACCGGGATTCCTACGAGCAGTACTTC
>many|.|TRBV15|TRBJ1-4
CATSRDGATNEKLFF
TGTGCCACCAGCAGAGATGGAGCAACTAATGAAAAACTGTTTTTT
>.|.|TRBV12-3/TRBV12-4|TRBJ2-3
CASSPSHFQGGSDTQYF
TGTGCCAGCAGCCCATCCCACTTTCAGGGCGGCTCAGATACGCAGTATTTT
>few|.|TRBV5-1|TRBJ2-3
CASSTDSSTDTQYF
TGCGCCAGCAGCACGGACAGTAGCACAGATACGCAGTATTTT
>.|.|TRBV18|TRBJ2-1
CASSLLAPFDYNEQFF
TGTGCCAGCTCATTACTAGCCCCGTTCGACTACAATGAGCAGTTCTTC
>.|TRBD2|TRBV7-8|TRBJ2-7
CASRLGLAGANLQYF
TGTGCCAGCAGACTTGGACTAGCGGGAGCCAATTTGCAGTACTTC
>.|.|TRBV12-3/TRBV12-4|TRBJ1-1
CASSLKGRTNTEAFF
TGTGCCAGCAGTTTAAAGGGCAGGACGAACACTGAAGCTTTCTTT
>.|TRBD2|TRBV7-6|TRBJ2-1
CASSLGGGRGNEQFF
TGTGCCAGCAGCTTAGGCGGGGGGCGAGGGAATGAGCAGTTCTTC
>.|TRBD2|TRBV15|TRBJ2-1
CATSRAGGLGVNEQFF
TGTGCCACCAGCAGAGCAGGCGGACTAGGGGTCAATGAGCAGTTCTTC
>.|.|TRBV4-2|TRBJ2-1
CASSQGTITYNEQFF
TGTGCCAGCAGCCAAGGGACTATAACCTACAATGAGCAGTTCTTC
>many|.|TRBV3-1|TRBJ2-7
CASSQGRYEQYF
TGTGCCAGCAGCCAAGGACGATACGAGCAGTACTTC
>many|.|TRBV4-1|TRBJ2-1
CASSQDPSFVRGQFF
TGCGCCAGCAGCCAAGATCCAAGTTTCGTTCGGGGGCAGTTCTTC
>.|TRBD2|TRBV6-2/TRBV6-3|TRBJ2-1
CASRGTSGRKEGNEQFF
TGTGCCAGCAGGGGGACTAGCGGGAGGAAAGAGGGCAATGAGCAGTTCTTC
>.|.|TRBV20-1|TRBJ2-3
CSARTPPENTQYF
TGCAGTGCTAGAACGCCGCCTGAGAATACGCAGTATTTT
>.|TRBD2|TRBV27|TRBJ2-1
CASSPTSGRAWNEQFF
TGTGCCAGCAGTCCGACTAGCGGGAGGGCATGGAATGAGCAGTTCTTC
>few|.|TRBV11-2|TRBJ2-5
CASSWGEVETQYF
TGTGCCAGCAGCTGGGGGGAGGTGGAGACCCAGTACTTC
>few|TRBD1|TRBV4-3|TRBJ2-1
CASSQGTGGRNEQFF
TGCGCCAGCAGCCAAGGGACAGGGGGTCGAAATGAGCAGTTCTTC
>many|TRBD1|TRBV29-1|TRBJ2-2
CSVEYRGQGNTGELFF
TGCAGCGTTGAGTACCGAGGACAGGGGAACACCGGGGAGCTGTTTTTT
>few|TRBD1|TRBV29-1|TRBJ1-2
CSAEIGRTGAGYTF
TGCAGCGCTGAGATCGGACGGACAGGGGCTGGCTACACCTTC
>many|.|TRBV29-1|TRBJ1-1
CSVAAGEAFF
TGCAGCGTTGCGGCAGGGGAAGCTTTCTTT
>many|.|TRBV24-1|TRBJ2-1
CATSDLTRNNEQFF
TGTGCCACCAGTGATTTGACCCGGAACAATGAGCAGTTCTTC
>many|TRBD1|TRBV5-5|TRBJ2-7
CASSLAAGGYEQYF
TGTGCCAGCAGCTTGGCGGCAGGGGGCTACGAGCAGTACTTC
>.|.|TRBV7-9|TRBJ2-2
CASSLNPLNTGELFF
TGTGCCAGCAGCTTAAATCCTCTGAACACCGGGGAGCTGTTTTTT
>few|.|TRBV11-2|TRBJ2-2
CASSLEWRRTNRVTGELFF
TGTGCCAGCAGCTTAGAGTGGAGGCGGACCAATCGAGTCACCGGGGAGCTGTTTTTT